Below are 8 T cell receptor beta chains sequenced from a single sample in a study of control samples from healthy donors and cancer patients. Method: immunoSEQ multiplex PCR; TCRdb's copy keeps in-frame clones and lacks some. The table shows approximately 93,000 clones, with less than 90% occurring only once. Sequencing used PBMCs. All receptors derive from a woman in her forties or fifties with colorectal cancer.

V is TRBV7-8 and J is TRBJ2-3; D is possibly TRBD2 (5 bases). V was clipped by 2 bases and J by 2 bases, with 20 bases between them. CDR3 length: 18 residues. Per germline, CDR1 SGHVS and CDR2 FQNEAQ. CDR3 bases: TGTGCCAGCAGCTTAAGTGGATCGGCAGGCGGGTTCACAGATACGCAGTATTTT. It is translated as CASSLSGSAGGFTDTQYF.

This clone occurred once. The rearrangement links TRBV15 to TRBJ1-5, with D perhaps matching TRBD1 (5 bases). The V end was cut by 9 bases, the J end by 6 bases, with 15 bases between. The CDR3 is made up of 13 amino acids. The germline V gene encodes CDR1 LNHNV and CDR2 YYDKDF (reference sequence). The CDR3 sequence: CATGEWGVQPQHF. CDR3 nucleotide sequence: TGTGCCACGGGGGAATGGGGTGTTCAGCCCCAGCATTTT.

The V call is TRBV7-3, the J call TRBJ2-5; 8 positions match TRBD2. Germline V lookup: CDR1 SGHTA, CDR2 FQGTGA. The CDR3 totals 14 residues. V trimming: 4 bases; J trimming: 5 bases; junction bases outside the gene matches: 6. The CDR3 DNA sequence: TGTGCCAGCAGCTCCGGGGGGGCCAGGGAGACCCAGTACTTC. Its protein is CASSSGGARETQYF.

CDR3 nucleotide sequence: TGTGCCAGCAACAAAAGGACAGACTCCTACAATGAGCAGTTCTTC. It is translated as CASNKRTDSYNEQFF. The rearrangement joins TRBV6-5 to TRBJ2-1, with D perhaps matching TRBD1 (6 bases). Per germline, CDR1 MNHEY and CDR2 SVGAGI. The CDR3 is 15 residues long. V was pared by 7 bases and J by 0 bases, with 13 bases between.

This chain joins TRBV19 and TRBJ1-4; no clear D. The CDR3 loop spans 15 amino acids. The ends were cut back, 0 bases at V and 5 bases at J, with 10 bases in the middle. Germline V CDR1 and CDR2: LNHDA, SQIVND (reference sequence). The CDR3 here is CASSIDAATNEKLFF. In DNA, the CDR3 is TGTGCCAGTAGTATAGATGCGGCCACCAATGAAAAACTGTTTTTT.

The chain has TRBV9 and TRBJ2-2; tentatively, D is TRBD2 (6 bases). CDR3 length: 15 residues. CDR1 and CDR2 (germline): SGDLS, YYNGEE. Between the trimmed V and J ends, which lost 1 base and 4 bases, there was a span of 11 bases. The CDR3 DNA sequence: TGTGCCAGCAGCGTAAAAGGGCGGGGCACCGGGGAGCTGTTTTTT. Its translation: CASSVKGRGTGELFF. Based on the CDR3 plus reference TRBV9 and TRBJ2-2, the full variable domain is DSGVTQTPKHLITATGQRVTLRCSPRSGDLSVYWYQQSLDQGLQFLIQYYNGEERAKGNILERFSAQQFPDLHSELNLSSLELGDSALYFCASSVKGRGTGELFFGEGSRLTVL.

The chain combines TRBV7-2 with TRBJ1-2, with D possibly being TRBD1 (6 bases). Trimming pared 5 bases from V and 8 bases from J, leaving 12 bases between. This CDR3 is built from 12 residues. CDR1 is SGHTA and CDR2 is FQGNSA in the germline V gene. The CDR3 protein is CASSLNREGYTF. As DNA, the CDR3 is TGTGCCAGCAGCCTTAACAGGGAAGGCTACACCTTC.

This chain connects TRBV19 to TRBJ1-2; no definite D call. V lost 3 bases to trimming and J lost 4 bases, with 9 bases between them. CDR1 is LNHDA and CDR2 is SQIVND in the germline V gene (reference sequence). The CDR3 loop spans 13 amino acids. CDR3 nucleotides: TGTGCCAGTAGTATCATGGGGTCCTATGGCTACACCTTC. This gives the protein CASSIMGSYGYTF.